These 25 T cell receptor beta chains share one sample of origin, sequenced in a study of T cells after yellow fever vaccination. Using its own MiXCR run on the 5' RACE reads, TCRdb lists one record per CDR3 protein. The sample yields 350,000 or so distinct CDR3 sequences, 8.1% seen once. Sequenced material: PBMCs, taken about 49 days after the first yellow fever vaccination. The receptors shown here come from a man aged 18 to 35 who received the YFV17D yellow fever vaccine.

V gene TRBV5-1 combines with J gene TRBJ1-1; 7 bases agree with TRBD1. The germline V gene has CDR1 SGHRS and CDR2 YFSETQ. The CDR3 runs to 15 residues. With V trimmed by 3 bases and J by 0 bases, 5 bases remained unmatched. CDR3 coding DNA: TGCGCCAGCAGCTCCGCGACAGGGATGAACACTGAAGCTTTCTTT. Translation gives CASSSATGMNTEAFF. The full variable domain, with the rest looked up from reference TRBV5-1 and TRBJ1-1, is KAGVTQTPRYLIKTRGQQVTLSCSPISGHRSVSWYQQTPGQGLQFLFEYFSETQRNKGNFPGRFSGRQFSNSRSEMNVSTLELGDSALYLCASSSATGMNTEAFFGQGTRLTVV.

The table lists this clonotype with many counts. The chain recombines TRBV20-1 with TRBJ2-1; D is undetermined. Trimming took off 3 bases at V and 7 bases at J, with 4 bases between the two ends. This CDR3 is 10 amino acids long. Germline values: CDR1 DFQATT, CDR2 SNEGSKA (reference sequence). CDR3 amino acids: CSASRNEQFF. CDR3 nucleotides: TGCAGTGCTAGCCGAAATGAGCAGTTCTTC.

This clonotype has a count of ten or more. The chain is built from TRBV18 and TRBJ2-3, with D unresolved. CDR1 is KGHSH, CDR2 LQKENI, per germline. V dropped 6 bases and J dropped 6 bases, with 10 bases sitting between them. CDR3 length: 12 amino acids. The CDR3 bases are TGTGCCAGCTCGCCTCTTGGGGATACGCAGTATTTT. This sequence encodes CASSPLGDTQYF.

This clonotype was recorded at least ten times. The rearrangement links TRBV5-1 to TRBJ2-5; the D is unclear. The V gene's germline CDR1 is SGHRS and CDR2 YFSETQ. The CDR3 consists of 16 residues. V shed 4 bases and J shed 8 bases, with 24 bases lying between them. The CDR3 protein is CASSVGADPLGNTQYF. The CDR3 DNA reads TGCGCCAGCAGCGTGGGTGCGGATCCACTGGGTAACACCCAGTACTTC.

This clonotype has just a few counts. J is TRBJ2-5 and V is TRBV12-3 or TRBV12-4, with 7 bases that match TRBD1. This CDR3 comprises 14 residues. After removal of 6 bases from V and 4 bases from J, the junction contained 8 bases not matched to a gene. CDR3 loop: CASSRTGVAETQYF. For the CDR3, the DNA is TGTGCCAGCAGCCGAACAGGGGTCGCAGAGACCCAGTACTTC.

The V and J genes are TRBV4-3 and TRBJ1-2; D unresolved. In germline, CDR1 is LGHNA, CDR2 YSLEER. The CDR3 spans 15 residues. V gave up 0 bases and J gave up 2 bases, with 10 bases separating them. The CDR3 is CASSQDLPGNYGYTF. The CDR3 nucleotides read TGCGCCAGCAGCCAAGATCTTCCCGGGAACTATGGCTACACCTTC.

V is TRBV5-1 and J is TRBJ2-2; 7 positions match TRBD1. This CDR3 comprises 15 residues. The V segment lost 5 bases and the J segment 3 bases; nucleotides outside the gene matches: 7. The germline V gene encodes CDR1 SGHRS and CDR2 YFSETQ. CDR3 sequence reads: CASSRQGLDTGELFF. CDR3 nucleotide sequence: TGCGCCAGCAGTCGACAGGGTCTGGACACCGGGGAGCTGTTTTTT.

This clonotype was seen many times. The V and J genes are TRBV4-1 and TRBJ2-1; D is unclear. CDR3 length: 12 amino acids. V was pared by 2 bases and J by 7 bases, with 6 bases between. Germline loops: CDR1 MGHRA, CDR2 YSYEKL. CDR3 sequence: CASSQKGNEQFF. The CDR3, as DNA: TGCGCCAGCAGCCAAAAAGGGAATGAGCAGTTCTTC.

The V call is TRBV29-1, the J call TRBJ2-4, with D perhaps matching TRBD1 (5 bases). Per the germline V gene, CDR1 is SQVTM and CDR2 is ANQGSEA. The CDR3 contains 14 residues. V lost 0 bases, J lost 2 bases, and 8 bases lay in between. In DNA form, the CDR3 reads TGCAGCGTTGAAGACCAGGGAACCAAAAACATTCAGTACTTC. This sequence encodes CSVEDQGTKNIQYF.

This clonotype showed up many times. The rearrangement joins TRBV15 to TRBJ2-3, with 7 nucleotides matching TRBD2. The germline V gene has CDR1 LNHNV and CDR2 YYDKDF (reference sequence). The junction had 7 bases not matched to a gene; V was cut back by 1 base and J by 6 bases. The length of the CDR3 is 15 residues. CDR3 sequence reads: CATSRAGEGSDTQYF. The CDR3 coding sequence is TGTGCCACCAGCAGAGCGGGGGAGGGGAGTGATACGCAGTATTTT.

This clonotype was picked up many times. The V gene is TRBV11-2, the J gene TRBJ1-2, with 9 bases aligning to TRBD1. The junction had 4 bases not matched to a gene; V was cut back by 5 bases and J by 3 bases. CDR1 SGHAT and CDR2 FQNNGV come from the germline V gene. The CDR3 totals 14 residues. CDR3 protein: CASSADRGHYGYTF. The CDR3 bases are TGTGCCAGCAGCGCGGACAGGGGCCACTATGGCTACACCTTC.

The V gene is TRBV6-2 or TRBV6-3, the J gene TRBJ2-5; 9 nucleotides line up with TRBD1. V gave up 7 bases and J gave up 4 bases; unmatched junction bases: 10. The germline CDR1 and CDR2 sequences are MNHEY and SVGEGT. CDR3 size: 15 residues. CDR3 region: CASTRDRVFSETQYF. The CDR3 nucleotides are TGTGCCAGCACCCGGGACAGGGTTTTCTCAGAGACCCAGTACTTC.

This chain uses TRBV2 with TRBJ2-7; TRBD2 matches at 8 bases. The trim removed 5 bases at V and 6 bases at J, leaving 12 bases unmatched. CDR1 and CDR2 (germline): SNHLY, FYNNEI. The CDR3 contains 15 residues. The CDR3 bases are TGTGCCAGCAGTATCCTAGCGGGCACCATCGGCGAGCAGTACGTC. This sequence encodes CASSILAGTIGEQYV.

This clonotype came up a few times. The chain recombines TRBV27 with TRBJ2-5; possible D gene TRBD1, 5 bases. Looked up from germline, CDR1 is MNHEY and CDR2 is SMNVEV (reference sequence). The V end was cut by 6 bases, the J end by 4 bases, with 12 bases between. The CDR3 totals 13 residues. In DNA form, the CDR3 reads TGTGCCAGCAGGACAGACACTCGAGAGACCCAGTACTTC. Protein product: CASRTDTRETQYF.

The gene calls are TRBV9 and TRBJ2-5, with 9 bases identical to TRBD2. The length of the CDR3 is 15 residues. CDR1 and CDR2 from the germline V gene are SGDLS and YYNGEE. V shed 4 bases, J shed 1 base, and the junction held 5 bases outside the gene matches. The CDR3 nucleotides read TGTGCCAGCAGCTGGGGAGCGGGGGGCCAAGAGACCCAGTACTTC. Amino acid sequence: CASSWGAGGQETQYF.

The table lists this clonotype with a few counts. This chain links TRBV12-3 or TRBV12-4 with TRBJ1-6; D is perhaps TRBD1 (5 bases). CDR3 length: 14 residues. The ends were cut back, 6 bases at V and 5 bases at J, with 11 bases in the middle. The DNA for the CDR3 is TGTGCCAGCAGCTACAGGCCCGATAATTCACCCCTCCACTTT. Translation: CASSYRPDNSPLHF.

The chain employs TRBV27 and TRBJ2-1; TRBD2 matches at 8 bases. The CDR3 is 18 amino acids. Germline V gene sequence: CDR1 MNHEY, CDR2 SMNVEV (reference sequence). V lost 5 bases and J lost 7; bases outside the gene matches: 19. The CDR3 nucleotides read TGTGCCAGCAGTCCTCCCCGTCCCCCGGGGGGGCCTCGGAATGAGCAGTTCTTC. This translates into CASSPPRPPGGPRNEQFF.

This chain uses TRBV6-5 with TRBJ2-1; D possibly matches TRBD1 or TRBD2 (5 bases each). Germline CDR1 reads MNHEY; CDR2 reads SVGAGI. V was trimmed by 4 bases and J by 2 bases, leaving 9 bases between them. This CDR3 has 14 amino acids. The CDR3 sequence is CASSSGATYNEQFF. The CDR3 nucleotides are TGTGCCAGCAGTTCCGGGGCTACCTACAATGAGCAGTTCTTC.

The chain employs TRBV5-4 and TRBJ2-3; D might be TRBD2 (6 bases). The germline V gene has CDR1 SGHNT and CDR2 YYREEE (reference sequence). Trimming took 0 bases from V and 0 from J, leaving 14 bases between them. This CDR3 region has 17 residues. CDR3: CASSLAAGGASTDTQYF. The DNA for the CDR3 is TGTGCCAGCAGCTTGGCGGCAGGCGGGGCTAGCACAGATACGCAGTATTTT.

This clonotype was seen more than once but under ten times. For the CDR3, the DNA is TGTGCCAGCATTCCCGACTGGGGGTATGGCTACACCTTC. Encoded protein: CASIPDWGYGYTF. This chain joins TRBV6-1 and TRBJ1-2, with D possibly being TRBD1 (5 bases). CDR1 MNHNS and CDR2 SASEGT come from the germline V gene. The V and J ends lost 7 bases and 5 bases respectively, with 14 bases between them. The CDR3 loop spans 13 amino acids.

V is TRBV24-1 and J is TRBJ2-7; the D gene is possibly TRBD2 (5 bases). The V gene lost 0 bases and the J gene lost 0 bases, with 5 bases spanning the gap. In germline, CDR1 is KGHDR, CDR2 SFDVKD. The CDR3 is made up of 14 amino acids. The CDR3 DNA reads TGTGCCACCAGTGATTTGGAGGGCTCCTACGAGCAGTACGTC. Translated: CATSDLEGSYEQYV.

The chain joins TRBV4-2 to TRBJ2-4, with D maybe TRBD1 (6 bases). There are 14 residues in the CDR3. Germline-derived CDR1 and CDR2 are LGHNA and YNFKEQ. Trimming cost V 2 bases and J 7 bases, with 12 bases left between them. This CDR3 reads CASSQRGSGNIQYF. CDR3 DNA: TGTGCCAGCAGCCAAAGGGGGTCGGGGAACATTCAGTACTTC.

There are a few counts of this clonotype. The rearrangement links TRBV27 to TRBJ1-4, with a possible D match to TRBD1 (6 bases). CDR1 is MNHEY and CDR2 is SMNVEV in the germline V gene (reference sequence). This CDR3 is 15 amino acids long. Trimming removed 0 bases at V and 11 bases at J, with 16 bases between. DNA of the CDR3: TGTGCCAGCAGTTTATCTGGGGGGCCGTGGGAGAAACTGTTTTTT. This encodes CASSLSGGPWEKLFF.

This chain links TRBV7-2 with TRBJ1-1; no reliable D call. The V end was cut by 0 bases, the J end by 3 bases, with 11 bases between. From germline, CDR1 is SGHTA and CDR2 FQGNSA. This CDR3 has 15 residues. CDR3: CASSLARYSHTEAFF. The CDR3 DNA is TGTGCCAGCAGCTTAGCGAGGTACTCCCACACTGAAGCTTTCTTT. The full variable domain, rest sourced from reference TRBV7-2 and TRBJ1-1, is GAGVSQSPSNKVTEKGKDVELRCDPISGHTALYWYRQSLGQGLEFLIYFQGNSAPDKSGLPSDRFSAERTGGSVSTLTIQRTQQEDSAVYLCASSLARYSHTEAFFGQGTRLTVV.

This clonotype was seen at least ten times. The chain uses TRBV12-3 or TRBV12-4 and TRBJ1-2; D call uncertain. The CDR3 runs to 14 residues. V gave up 5 bases and J gave up 2 bases, with 12 bases separating them. The CDR3 is CASSLGSPNYGYTF. In DNA, the CDR3 is TGTGCCAGCAGTCTTGGGTCTCCAAACTATGGCTACACCTTC.